Sequencing of this T cell receptor (beta chain) was carried out in a study of OX40 agonist ivuxolimab in advanced cancers. Study in general: Of the patients, three showed partial responses, one with hepatocellular carcinoma and two with cutaneous melanoma. Overall study results and limits: Clonal expansion was seen in CD4+ and CD8+ blood T cells by week 6 at 0.1 to 3.0 mg/kg.

Regarding this clone: Antigen unknown.

Measured with immunoSEQ multiplex PCR; TCRdb has only the in-frame clones, and not every one. The top ten hold more than 4% of the sample, which has about 70,000 clones, 81% seen once. CDR3 size: 15 residues. V shed 9 bases and J 8 bases; nucleotides not matched to a gene: 12. In germline, CDR1 is LNHNV, CDR2 YYDKDF (reference sequence). J is TRBJ1-6 and V is TRBV15, with 8 nucleotides matching TRBD1. The starting material was CD4+ or CD8+ T cells sorted from blood, obtained in a trial of the OX40 agonist ivuxolimab. This receptor was identified in an adult with an advanced solid tumor such as melanoma, head and neck, liver or kidney cancer. The CDR3 protein is CATAVATGGDSPLHF. The CDR3 DNA is TGTGCCACAGCCGTTGCCACAGGGGGGGATTCACCCCTCCACTTT.